The 3 T cell receptor beta chains given below trace back to one sample, sequenced in a study of T-cell reconstitution after alpha-beta-depleted transplantation in children (dated by TCRdb to about 2016). Library preparation employed PCR. This sample was sequenced with an Illumina HiSeq 2500. To normalize quantification of the TCRbeta repertoire, the TCR libraries were built with molecular barcoding that relied on unique molecular identifiers. Starting from the raw public reads, TCRdb applied fastp trimming at Q25, assembled clones with MiXCR and retained in-frame beta chains. A single entry per CDR3 protein holds the most common genes and DNA from its merged rows. The sample contains approximately 130,000 distinct CDR3 sequences, roughly 9.7% of them found a single time. The ten most abundant clones make up 20% to 30% of the sample. Explained via the paper, the treatment or condition label denotes: allogeneic hematopoietic cell transplantation with graft depleted of TCRalphabeta T cells and CD19 B cells.

The sequencing used PBMCs, mostly from graft donor cells, collected 180 days after TCRalphabeta/CD19-depleted stem cell transplant. The receptors were gathered from a girl less than two years old who had a stem cell transplant for combined immunodeficiency, so the T cells may come from the graft donor.

V usage is TRBV29-1 and J usage is TRBJ1-5; the D gene is possibly TRBD1 (5 bases). The CDR3 loop spans 13 amino acids. From germline, CDR1 is SQVTM and CDR2 ANQGSEA. V shed 4 bases and J shed 5 bases, with 12 bases lying between them. The CDR3 spells CSVVMGEHQPQHF. DNA for the CDR3: TGCAGCGTTGTCATGGGGGAACATCAGCCCCAGCATTTT.

The J gene is TRBJ1-2, the V gene TRBV4-3; 7 nucleotides align to TRBD1. V shed 1 base, J shed 5 bases, and the junction held 7 bases outside the gene matches. CDR1 and CDR2 (germline): LGHNA, YSLEER. This CDR3 comprises 15 residues. The CDR3 DNA is TGCGCCAGCAGCCAAGGGAATTGGGGACAGTATGGCTACACCTTC. Translating it yields CASSQGNWGQYGYTF.

This clonotype was counted a few times. The V call is TRBV10-3, the J call TRBJ2-1; the match to TRBD2 covers 8 bases. The CDR3 consists of 20 residues. Trimming cost V 0 bases and J 5 bases; bases outside gene matches: 18. Germline V gives CDR1 ENHRY, CDR2 SYGVKD. The CDR3: CAISESYDEMGLVLDNEQFF. Here the CDR3 DNA reads TGTGCCATCAGTGAGTCGTATGATGAGATGGGACTAGTCTTGGACAATGAGCAGTTCTTC.